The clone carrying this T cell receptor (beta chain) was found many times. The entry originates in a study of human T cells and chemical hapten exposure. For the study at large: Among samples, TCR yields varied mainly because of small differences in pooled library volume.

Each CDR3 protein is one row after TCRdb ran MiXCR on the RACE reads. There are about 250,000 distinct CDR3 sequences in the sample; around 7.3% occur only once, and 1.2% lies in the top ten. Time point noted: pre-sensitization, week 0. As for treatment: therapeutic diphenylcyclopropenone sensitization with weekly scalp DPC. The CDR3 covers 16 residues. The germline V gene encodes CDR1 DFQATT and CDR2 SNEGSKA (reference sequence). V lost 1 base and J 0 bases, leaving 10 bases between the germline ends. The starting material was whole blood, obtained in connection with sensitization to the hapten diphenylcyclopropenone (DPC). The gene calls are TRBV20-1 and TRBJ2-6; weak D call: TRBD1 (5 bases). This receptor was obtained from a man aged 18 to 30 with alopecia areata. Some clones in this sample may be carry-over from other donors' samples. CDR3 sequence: CSARGGGSSGANVLTF. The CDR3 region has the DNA TGCAGTGCTAGAGGGGGCGGATCCTCTGGGGCCAACGTCCTGACTTTC.